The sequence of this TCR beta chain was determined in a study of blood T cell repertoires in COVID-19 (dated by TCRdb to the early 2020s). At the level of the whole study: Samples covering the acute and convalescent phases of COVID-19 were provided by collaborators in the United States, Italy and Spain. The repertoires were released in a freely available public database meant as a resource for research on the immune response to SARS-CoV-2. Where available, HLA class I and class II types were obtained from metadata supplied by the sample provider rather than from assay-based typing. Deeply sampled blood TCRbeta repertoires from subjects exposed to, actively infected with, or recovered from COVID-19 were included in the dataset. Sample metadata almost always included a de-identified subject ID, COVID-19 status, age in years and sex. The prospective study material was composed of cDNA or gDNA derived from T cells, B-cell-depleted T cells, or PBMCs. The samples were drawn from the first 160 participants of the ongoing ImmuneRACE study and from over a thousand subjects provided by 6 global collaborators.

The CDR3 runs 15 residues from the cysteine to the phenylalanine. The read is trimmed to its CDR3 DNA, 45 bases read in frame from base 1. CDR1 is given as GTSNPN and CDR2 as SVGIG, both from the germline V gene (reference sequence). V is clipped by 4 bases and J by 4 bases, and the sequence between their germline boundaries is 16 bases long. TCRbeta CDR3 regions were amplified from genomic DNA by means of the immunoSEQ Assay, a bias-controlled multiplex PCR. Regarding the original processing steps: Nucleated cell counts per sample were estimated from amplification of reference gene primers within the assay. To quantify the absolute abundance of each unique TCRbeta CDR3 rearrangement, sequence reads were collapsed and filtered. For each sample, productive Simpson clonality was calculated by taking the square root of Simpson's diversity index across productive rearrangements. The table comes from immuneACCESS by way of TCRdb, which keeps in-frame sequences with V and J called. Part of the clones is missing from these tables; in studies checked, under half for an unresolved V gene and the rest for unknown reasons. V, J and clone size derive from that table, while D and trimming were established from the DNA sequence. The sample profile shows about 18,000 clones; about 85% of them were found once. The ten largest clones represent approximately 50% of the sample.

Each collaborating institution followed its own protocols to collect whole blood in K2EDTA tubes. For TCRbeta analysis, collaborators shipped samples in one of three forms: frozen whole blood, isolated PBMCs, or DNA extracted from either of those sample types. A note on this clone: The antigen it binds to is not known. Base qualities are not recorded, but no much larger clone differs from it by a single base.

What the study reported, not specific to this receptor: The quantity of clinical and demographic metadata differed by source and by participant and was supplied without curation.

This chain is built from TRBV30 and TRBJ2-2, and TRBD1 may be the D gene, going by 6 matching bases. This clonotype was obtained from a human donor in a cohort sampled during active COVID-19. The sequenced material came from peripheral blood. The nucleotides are TGTGCCTGGACTTTGGACAGTTCGGGCACCGGGGAGCTGTTTTTT. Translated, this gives CAWTLDSSGTGELFF.